One and the same sample provided the 3 T cell receptor beta chains below, sequenced in a study of CD8+ T cells in alopecia areata (dated by TCRdb to 2016 to 2018). To prepare the library, the immunoSEQ multiplex PCR assay was applied. RNA was extracted from all samples and reverse transcribed into cDNA as template for TCR sequencing. The clones in this table, taken by TCRdb from immuneACCESS, are in-frame only. Not every clone is retained; where verified, under half of the shortfall comes from an unresolved V gene, and the cause of the rest is unknown. Across this sample there are approximately 210,000 clones, with approximately 65% seen only once. Roughly 1.2% of the sample lies in the top ten. This sample's treatment or condition label indicates: oral pan-JAK inhibitor, 5-10 mg twice daily. The source was CD4+ T cells sorted from blood, collected at approximately week 42, from a patient treated with tofacitinib. Receptor source: a human donor with alopecia areata.

This clone was picked up one time. The J gene is TRBJ2-1, the V gene TRBV30, with TRBD2 identical over 12 bases. Germline V CDR1 and CDR2: GTSNPN, SVGIG (reference sequence). This CDR3 is built from 15 residues. V dropped 3 bases and J dropped 9; count of bases not matched to a gene: 9. The CDR3 is CAWSGLAGTSGEQFF. CDR3 DNA sequence: TGTGCCTGGAGCGGACTAGCGGGGACTAGTGGTGAGCAGTTCTTC.

This chain joins TRBV7-9 and TRBJ1-5; D perhaps matches TRBD1 (5 bases). The CDR3 covers 15 residues. V was cut by 1 base and J by 7 bases, with 14 bases left in between. CDR1 and CDR2 (germline): SEHNR, FQNEAQ (reference sequence). The CDR3 region is CASSLDGNPGQPQHF. The CDR3 DNA sequence: TGTGCCAGCAGCTTAGACGGGAATCCAGGGCAGCCCCAGCATTTT.

The genes are TRBV29-1 and TRBJ1-1; D not resolved. The CDR3 runs to 11 residues. V was cut by 5 bases and J by 8 bases, with 12 bases left in between. Germline V gene lookup returns CDR1 SQVTM and CDR2 ANQGSEA. CDR3 sequence: CSVSDANEAFF. For the CDR3, the DNA is TGCAGCGTTTCTGACGCCAACGAAGCTTTCTTT.